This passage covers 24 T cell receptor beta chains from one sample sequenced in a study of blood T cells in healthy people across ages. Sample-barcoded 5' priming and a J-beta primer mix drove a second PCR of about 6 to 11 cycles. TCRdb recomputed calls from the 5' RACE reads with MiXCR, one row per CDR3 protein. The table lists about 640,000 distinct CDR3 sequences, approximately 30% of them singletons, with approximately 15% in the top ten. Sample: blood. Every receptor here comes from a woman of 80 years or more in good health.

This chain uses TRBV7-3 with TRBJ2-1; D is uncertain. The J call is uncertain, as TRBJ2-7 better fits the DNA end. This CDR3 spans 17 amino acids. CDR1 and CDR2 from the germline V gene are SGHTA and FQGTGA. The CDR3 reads CASSPPPTFRIYNEQYF. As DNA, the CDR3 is TGTGCCAGCAGCCCCCCCCCCACGTTCAGGATCTACAATGAGCAGTACTTC.

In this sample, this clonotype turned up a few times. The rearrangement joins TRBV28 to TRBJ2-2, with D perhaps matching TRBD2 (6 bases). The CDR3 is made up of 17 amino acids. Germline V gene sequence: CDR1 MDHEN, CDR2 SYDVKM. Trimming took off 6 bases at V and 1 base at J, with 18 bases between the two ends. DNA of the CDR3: TGTGCCAGCAGACTCCTTGGGATTAGCGGGAACACCGGGGAGCTGTTTTTT. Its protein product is CASRLLGISGNTGELFF.

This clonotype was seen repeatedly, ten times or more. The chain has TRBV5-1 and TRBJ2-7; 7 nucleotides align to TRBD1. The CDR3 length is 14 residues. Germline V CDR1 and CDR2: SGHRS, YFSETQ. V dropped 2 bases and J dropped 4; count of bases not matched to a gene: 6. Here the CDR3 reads CASSFGDRPYEQYF. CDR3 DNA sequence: TGCGCCAGCAGCTTCGGGGACAGACCTTACGAGCAGTACTTC. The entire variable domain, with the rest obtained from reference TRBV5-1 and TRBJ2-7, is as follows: KAGVTQTPRYLIKTRGQQVTLSCSPISGHRSVSWYQQTPGQGLQFLFEYFSETQRNKGNFPGRFSGRQFSNSRSEMNVSTLELGDSALYLCASSFGDRPYEQYFGPGTRLTVT.

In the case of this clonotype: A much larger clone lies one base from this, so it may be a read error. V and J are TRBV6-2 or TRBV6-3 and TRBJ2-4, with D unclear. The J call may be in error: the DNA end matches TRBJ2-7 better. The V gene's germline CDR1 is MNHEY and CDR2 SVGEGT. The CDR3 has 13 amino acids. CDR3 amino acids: CAGSYSTYYEQYF. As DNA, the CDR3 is TGTGCCGGCAGTTACTCGACTTACTACGAGCAGTACTTC.

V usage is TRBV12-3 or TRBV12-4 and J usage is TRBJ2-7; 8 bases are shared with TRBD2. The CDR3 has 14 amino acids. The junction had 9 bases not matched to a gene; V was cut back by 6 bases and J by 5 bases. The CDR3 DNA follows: TGTGCCAGCAGCGCCGGGGGGGGTGTCGACGAGCAGTACTTC. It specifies CASSAGGGVDEQYF.

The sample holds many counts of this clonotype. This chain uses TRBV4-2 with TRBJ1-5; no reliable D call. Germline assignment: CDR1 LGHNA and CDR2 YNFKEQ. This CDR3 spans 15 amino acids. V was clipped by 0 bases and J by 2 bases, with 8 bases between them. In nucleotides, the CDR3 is TGTGCCAGCAGCCAAGATCCCACACGCAATCAGCCCCAGCATTTT. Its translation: CASSQDPTRNQPQHF.

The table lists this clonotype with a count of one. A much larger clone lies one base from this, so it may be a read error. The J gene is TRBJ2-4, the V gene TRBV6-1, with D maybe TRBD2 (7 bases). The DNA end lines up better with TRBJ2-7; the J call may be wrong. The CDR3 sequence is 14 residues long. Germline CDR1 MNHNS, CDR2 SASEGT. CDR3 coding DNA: TGTGCCAGCAGTGTCAGGGGACGGGGGGACGAGCAGTACTTC. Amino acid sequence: CASSVRGRGDEQYF.

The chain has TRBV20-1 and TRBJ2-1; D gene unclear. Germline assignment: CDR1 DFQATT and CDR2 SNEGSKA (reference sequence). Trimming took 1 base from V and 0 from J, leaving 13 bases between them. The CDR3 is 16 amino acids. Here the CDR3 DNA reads TGCAGTGCTAGAGGGCAATCCGTCCTCTCCTACAATGAGCAGTTCTTC. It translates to CSARGQSVLSYNEQFF.

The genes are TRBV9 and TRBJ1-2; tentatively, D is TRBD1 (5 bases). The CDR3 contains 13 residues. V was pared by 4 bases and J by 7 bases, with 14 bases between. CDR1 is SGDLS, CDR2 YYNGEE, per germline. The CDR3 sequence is CASSLRGEFGYTF. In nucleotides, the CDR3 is TGTGCCAGCAGCCTACGAGGGGAATTTGGCTACACCTTC.

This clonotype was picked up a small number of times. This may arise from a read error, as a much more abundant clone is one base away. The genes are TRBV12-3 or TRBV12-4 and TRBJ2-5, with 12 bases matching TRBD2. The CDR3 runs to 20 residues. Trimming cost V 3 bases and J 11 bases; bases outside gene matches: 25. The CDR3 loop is CASSFRPGLAGILTNNEQYF. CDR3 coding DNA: TGTGCCAGCAGTTTCCGACCGGGACTAGCGGGCATACTAACTAACAATGAGCAGTACTTC.

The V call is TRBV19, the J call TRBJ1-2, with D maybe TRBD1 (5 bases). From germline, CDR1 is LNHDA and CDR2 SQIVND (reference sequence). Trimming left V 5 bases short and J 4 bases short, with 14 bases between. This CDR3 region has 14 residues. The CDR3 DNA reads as TGTGCCAGTAGTGGGGCGGCCTCCGGCTATGGCTACACCTTC. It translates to CASSGAASGYGYTF. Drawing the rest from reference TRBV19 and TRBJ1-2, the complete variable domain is DGGITQSPKYLFRKEGQNVTLSCEQNLNHDAMYWYRQDPGQGLRLIYYSQIVNDFQKGDIAEGYSVSREKKESFPLTVTSAQKNPTAFYLCASSGAASGYGYTFGSGTRLTVV.

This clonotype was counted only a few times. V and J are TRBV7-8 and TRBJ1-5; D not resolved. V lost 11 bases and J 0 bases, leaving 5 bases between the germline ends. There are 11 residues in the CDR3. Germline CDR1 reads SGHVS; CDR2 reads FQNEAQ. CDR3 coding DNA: TGTGCCGCCGGTAGCAATCAGCCCCAGCATTTT. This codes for CAAGSNQPQHF. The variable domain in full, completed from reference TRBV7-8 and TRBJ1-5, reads GAGVSQSPRYKVAKRGQDVALRCDPISGHVSLFWYQQALGQGPEFLTYFQNEAQLDKSGLPSDRFFAERPEGSVSTLKIQRTQQEDSAVYLCAAGSNQPQHFGDGTRLSIL.

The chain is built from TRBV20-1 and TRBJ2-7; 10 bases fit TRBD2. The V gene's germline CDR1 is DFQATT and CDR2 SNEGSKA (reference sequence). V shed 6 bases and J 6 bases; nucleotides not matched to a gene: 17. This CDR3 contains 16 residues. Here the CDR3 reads CSAPAWHSGGTPEQYF. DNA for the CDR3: TGCAGTGCCCCCGCATGGCATAGCGGGGGGACACCCGAGCAGTACTTC.

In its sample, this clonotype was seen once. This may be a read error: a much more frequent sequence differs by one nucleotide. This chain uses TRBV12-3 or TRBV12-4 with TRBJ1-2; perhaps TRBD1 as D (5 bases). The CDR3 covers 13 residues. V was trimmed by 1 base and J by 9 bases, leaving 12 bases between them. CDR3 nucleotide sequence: TGTGCCAGCAGTTTAGGGTGGGGGTATAGCTACACCTTC. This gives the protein CASSLGWGYSYTF.

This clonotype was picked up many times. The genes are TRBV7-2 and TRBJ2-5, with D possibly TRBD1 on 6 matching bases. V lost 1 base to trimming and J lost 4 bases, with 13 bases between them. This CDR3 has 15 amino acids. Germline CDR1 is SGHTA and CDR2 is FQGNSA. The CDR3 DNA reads TGTGCCAGCAGCTTAGTAAAGGGCAGGGGAGAGACCCAGTACTTC. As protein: CASSLVKGRGETQYF.

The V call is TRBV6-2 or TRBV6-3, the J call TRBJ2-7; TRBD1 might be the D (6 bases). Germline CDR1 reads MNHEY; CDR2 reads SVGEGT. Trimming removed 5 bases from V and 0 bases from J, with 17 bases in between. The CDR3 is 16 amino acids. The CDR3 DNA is TGTGCCAGCAGTGATACAGGGCTCCCCGCCTCCTACGAGCAGTACTTC. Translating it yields CASSDTGLPASYEQYF.

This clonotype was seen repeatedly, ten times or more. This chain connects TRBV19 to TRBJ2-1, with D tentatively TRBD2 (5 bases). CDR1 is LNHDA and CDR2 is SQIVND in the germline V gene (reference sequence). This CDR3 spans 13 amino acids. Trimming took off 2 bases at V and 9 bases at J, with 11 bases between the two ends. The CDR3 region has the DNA TGTGCCAGTAGTATACGGACTTCCGGTGAGCAGTTCTTC. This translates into CASSIRTSGEQFF.

CDR3 bases: TGCGCCAGCAGCCGTTGGGACAGGGGGGCCTACGAGCAGTACTTC. It encodes CASSRWDRGAYEQYF. V gene TRBV5-1 combines with J gene TRBJ2-5; TRBD1 matches at 11 bases. The DNA end favors TRBJ2-7, so the J call may be wrong. The CDR3 has 15 amino acids. Looked up from germline, CDR1 is SGHRS and CDR2 is YFSETQ.

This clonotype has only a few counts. The DNA for the CDR3 is TGTGCCAGCAGCTTGGTAGGCCGCGGGGCTGAAGCTTTCTTT. As protein: CASSLVGRGAEAFF. The chain combines TRBV5-6 with TRBJ1-1; D call uncertain. CDR1 SGHDT and CDR2 YYEEEE come from the germline V gene. Trimming shortened V by 0 bases and J by 6 bases, and 12 bases separated the two germline ends. CDR3 length equals 14 residues.

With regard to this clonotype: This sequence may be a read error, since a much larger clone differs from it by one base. CDR3 region: CASSLVRAGTDTQYF. The CDR3 nucleotides are TGCGCCAGCAGCTTGGTCAGAGCGGGCACAGATACGCAGTATTTT. The chain links TRBV5-1 to TRBJ2-3; D is possibly TRBD2 (5 bases). There are 15 residues in the CDR3. Between the trimmed V and J ends, which lost 0 bases and 1 base, there was a span of 9 bases. Germline CDR1 is SGHRS and CDR2 is YFSETQ.

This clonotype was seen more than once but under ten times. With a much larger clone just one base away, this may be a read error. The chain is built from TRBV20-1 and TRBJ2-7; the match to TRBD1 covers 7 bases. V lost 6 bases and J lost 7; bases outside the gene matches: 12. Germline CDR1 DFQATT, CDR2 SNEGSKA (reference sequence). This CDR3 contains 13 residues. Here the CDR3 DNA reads TGCAGTGCCCACGGCGACAGGGTAGTTGAGCAGTACTTC. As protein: CSAHGDRVVEQYF.

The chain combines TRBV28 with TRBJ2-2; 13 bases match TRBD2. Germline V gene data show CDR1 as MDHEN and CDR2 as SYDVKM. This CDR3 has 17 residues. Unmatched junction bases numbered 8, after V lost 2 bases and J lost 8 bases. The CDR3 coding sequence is TGTGCCAGCAGTTTAATTCGGACTAGCGGGAGATTTGGGGAGCTGTTTTTT. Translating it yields CASSLIRTSGRFGELFF.

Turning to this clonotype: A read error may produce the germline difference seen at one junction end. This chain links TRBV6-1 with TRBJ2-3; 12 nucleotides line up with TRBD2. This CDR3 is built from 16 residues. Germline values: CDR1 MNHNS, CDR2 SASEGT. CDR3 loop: CVSSPRTSGGTDTQYF. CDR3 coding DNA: TGTGTCAGCAGTCCCCGGACTAGCGGGGGCACAGATACGCAGTATTTT.

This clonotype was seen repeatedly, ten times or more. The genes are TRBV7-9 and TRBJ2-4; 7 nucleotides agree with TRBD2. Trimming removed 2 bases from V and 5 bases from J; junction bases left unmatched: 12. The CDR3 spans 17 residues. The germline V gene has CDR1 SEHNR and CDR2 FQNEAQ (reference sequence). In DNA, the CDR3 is TGTGCCAGCAGCTTACCCCCCCCGCGGGGGAGAGAAAACATTCAGTACTTC. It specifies CASSLPPPRGRENIQYF.